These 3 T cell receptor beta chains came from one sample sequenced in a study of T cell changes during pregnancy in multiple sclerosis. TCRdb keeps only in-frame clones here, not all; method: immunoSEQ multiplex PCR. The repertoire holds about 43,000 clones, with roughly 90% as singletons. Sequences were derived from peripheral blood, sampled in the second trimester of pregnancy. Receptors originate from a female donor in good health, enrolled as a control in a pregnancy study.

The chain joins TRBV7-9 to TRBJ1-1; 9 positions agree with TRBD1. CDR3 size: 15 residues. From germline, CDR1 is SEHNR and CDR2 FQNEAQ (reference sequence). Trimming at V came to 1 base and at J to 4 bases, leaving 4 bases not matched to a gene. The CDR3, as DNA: TGTGCCAGCAGCTTAGAACCGACAGGGGGCACTGAAGCTTTCTTT. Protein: CASSLEPTGGTEAFF. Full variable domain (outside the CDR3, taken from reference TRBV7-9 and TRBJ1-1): DTGVSQNPRHKITKRGQNVTFRCDPISEHNRLYWYRQTLGQGPEFLTYFQNEAQLEKSRLLSDRFSAERPKGSFSTLEIQRTEQGDSAMYLCASSLEPTGGTEAFFGQGTRLTVV.

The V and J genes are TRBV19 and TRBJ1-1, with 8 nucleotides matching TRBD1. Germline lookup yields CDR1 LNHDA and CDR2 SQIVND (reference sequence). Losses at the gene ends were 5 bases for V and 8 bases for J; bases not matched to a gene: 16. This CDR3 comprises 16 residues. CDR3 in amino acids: CASSGRRTGYPGEAFF. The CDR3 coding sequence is TGTGCCAGTAGTGGAAGACGGACAGGGTACCCGGGAGAAGCTTTCTTT.

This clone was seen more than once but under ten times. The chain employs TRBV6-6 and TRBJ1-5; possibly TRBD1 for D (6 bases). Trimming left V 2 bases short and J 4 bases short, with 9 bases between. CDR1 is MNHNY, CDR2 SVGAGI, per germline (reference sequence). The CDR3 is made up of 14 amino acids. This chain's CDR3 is CASSYGQGNQPQHF. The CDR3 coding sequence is TGTGCCAGCAGTTACGGCCAGGGGAATCAGCCCCAGCATTTT.